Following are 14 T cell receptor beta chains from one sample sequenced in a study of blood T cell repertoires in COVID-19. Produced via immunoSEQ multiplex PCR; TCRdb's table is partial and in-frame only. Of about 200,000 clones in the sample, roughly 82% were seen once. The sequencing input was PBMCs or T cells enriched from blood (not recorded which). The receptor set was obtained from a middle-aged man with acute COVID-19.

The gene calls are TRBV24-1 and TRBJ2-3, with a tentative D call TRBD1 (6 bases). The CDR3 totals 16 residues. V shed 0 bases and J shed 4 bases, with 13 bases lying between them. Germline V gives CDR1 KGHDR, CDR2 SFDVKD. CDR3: CATSDLTGIGADTQYF. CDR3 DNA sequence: TGTGCCACCAGTGATTTGACAGGGATAGGGGCAGATACGCAGTATTTT.

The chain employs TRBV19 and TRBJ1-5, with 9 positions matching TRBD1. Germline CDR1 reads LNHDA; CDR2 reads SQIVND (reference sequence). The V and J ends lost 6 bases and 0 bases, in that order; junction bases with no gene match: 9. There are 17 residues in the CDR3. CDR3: CASSMTGGGDSNQPQHF. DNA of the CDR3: TGTGCCAGTAGCATGACAGGGGGAGGGGATAGCAATCAGCCCCAGCATTTT. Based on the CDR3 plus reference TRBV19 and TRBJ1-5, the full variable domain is DGGITQSPKYLFRKEGQNVTLSCEQNLNHDAMYWYRQDPGQGLRLIYYSQIVNDFQKGDIAEGYSVSREKKESFPLTVTSAQKNPTAFYLCASSMTGGGDSNQPQHFGDGTRLSIL.

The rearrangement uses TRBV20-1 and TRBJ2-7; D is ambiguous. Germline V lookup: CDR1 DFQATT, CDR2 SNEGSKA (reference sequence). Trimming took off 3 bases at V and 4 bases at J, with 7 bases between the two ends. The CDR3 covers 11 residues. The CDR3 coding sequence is TGCAGTGCTAGTTCGGGTTACGAGCAGTACTTC. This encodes CSASSGYEQYF.

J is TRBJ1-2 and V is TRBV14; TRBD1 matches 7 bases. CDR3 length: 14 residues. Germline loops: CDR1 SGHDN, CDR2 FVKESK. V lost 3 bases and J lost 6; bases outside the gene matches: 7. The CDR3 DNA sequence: TGTGCCAGCAGCCAGCACACAGGGGTTCATGGCTACACCTTC. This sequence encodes CASSQHTGVHGYTF.

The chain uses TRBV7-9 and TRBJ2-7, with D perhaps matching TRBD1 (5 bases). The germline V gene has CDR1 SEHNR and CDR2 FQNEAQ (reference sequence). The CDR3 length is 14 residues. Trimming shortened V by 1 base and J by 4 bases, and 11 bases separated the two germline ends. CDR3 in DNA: TGTGCCAGCAGCTTAGGGGGCTGGAAGTACGAGCAGTACTTC. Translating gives CASSLGGWKYEQYF.

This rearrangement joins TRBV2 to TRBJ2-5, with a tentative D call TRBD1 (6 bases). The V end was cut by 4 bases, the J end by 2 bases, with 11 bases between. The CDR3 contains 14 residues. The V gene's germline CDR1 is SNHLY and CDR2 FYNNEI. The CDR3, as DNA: TGTGCCAGCAGTGCCCTACAGGGACAAGAGACCCAGTACTTC. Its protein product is CASSALQGQETQYF.

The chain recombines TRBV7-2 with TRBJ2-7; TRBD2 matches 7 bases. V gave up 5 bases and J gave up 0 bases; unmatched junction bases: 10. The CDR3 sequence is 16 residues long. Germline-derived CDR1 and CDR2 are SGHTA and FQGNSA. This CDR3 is CASSLSGTTSSYEQYF. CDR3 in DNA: TGTGCCAGCAGCCTAAGCGGGACTACGAGCTCCTACGAGCAGTACTTC.

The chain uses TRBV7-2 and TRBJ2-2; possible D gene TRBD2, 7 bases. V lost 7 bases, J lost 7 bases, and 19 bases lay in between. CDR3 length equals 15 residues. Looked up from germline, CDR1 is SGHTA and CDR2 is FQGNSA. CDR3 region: CASIMRGGLIGELFF. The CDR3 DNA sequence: TGTGCCAGCATCATGAGGGGGGGTCTTATCGGGGAGCTGTTTTTT.

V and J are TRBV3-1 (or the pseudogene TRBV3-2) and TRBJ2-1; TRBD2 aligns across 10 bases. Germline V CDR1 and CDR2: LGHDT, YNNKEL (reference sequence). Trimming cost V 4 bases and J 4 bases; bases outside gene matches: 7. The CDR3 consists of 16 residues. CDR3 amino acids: CASSPAGSGGYNEQFF. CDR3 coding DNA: TGTGCCAGCAGCCCAGCGGGTAGCGGGGGGTACAATGAGCAGTTCTTC.

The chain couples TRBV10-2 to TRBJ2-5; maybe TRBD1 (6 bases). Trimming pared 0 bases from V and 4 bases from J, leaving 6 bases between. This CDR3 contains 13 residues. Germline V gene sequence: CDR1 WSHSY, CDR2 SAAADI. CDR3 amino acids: CASSESRGETQYF. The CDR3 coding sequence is TGCGCCAGCAGTGAGTCCAGGGGAGAGACCCAGTACTTC.

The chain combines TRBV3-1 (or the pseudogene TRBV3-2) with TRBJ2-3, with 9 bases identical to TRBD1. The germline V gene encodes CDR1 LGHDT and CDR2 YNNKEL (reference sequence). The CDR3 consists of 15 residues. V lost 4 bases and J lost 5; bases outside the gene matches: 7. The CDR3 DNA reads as TGTGCCAGCAGCCCGGGGACAGGGTTCATAGATACGCAGTATTTT. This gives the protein CASSPGTGFIDTQYF.

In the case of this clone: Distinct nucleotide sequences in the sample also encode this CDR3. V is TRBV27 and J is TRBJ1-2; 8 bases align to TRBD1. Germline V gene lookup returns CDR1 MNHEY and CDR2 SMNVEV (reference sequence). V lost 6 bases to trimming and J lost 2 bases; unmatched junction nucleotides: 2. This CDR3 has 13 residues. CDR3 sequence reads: CASSRQGNYGYTF. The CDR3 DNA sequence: TGTGCCAGCAGCCGACAGGGGAACTATGGCTACACCTTC.

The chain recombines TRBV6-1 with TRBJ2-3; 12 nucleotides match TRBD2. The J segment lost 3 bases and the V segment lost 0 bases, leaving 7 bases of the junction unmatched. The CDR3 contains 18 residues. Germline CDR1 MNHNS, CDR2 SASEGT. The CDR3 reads CASSEALGTSGPTDTQYF. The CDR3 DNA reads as TGTGCCAGCAGTGAAGCCCTAGGGACTAGCGGGCCTACAGATACGCAGTATTTT.

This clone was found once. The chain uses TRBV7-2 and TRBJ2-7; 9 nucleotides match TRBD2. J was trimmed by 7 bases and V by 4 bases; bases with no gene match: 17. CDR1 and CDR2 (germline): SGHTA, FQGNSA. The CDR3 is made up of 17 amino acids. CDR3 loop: CASSSSRVAGGPWEQYF. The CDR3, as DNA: TGTGCCAGCAGCTCCTCGCGGGTGGCGGGAGGGCCGTGGGAGCAGTACTTC.